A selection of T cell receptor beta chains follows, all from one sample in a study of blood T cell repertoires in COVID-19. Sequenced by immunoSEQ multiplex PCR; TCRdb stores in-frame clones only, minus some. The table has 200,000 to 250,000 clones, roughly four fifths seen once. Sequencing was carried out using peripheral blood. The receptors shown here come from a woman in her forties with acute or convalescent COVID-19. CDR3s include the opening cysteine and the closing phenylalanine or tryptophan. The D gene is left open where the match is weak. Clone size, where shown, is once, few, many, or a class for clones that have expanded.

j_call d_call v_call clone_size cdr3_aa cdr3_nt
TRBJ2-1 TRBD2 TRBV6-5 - CASGRIAGRLFF TGTGCCAGCGGCCGTATAGCGGGTCGGTTGTTCTTC
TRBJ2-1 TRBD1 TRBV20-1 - CSASGTGGREQFF TGCAGTGCTAGTGGAACAGGGGGAAGGGAGCAGTTCTTC
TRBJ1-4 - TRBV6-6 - CASSLSSTNEKLFF TGTGCCAGCAGTTTGTCCTCAACTAATGAAAAACTGTTTTTT
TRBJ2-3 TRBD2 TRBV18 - CASSWLAGSTDTQYF TGTGCCAGCTCATGGCTAGCGGGGAGCACAGATACGCAGTATTTT
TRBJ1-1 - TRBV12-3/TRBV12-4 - CASSFGEDTEAFF TGTGCCAGCAGTTTTGGGGAGGACACTGAAGCTTTCTTT
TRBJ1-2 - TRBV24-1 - CATSDAAKTYGYTF TGTGCCACCAGTGATGCGGCCAAAACTTATGGCTACACCTTC
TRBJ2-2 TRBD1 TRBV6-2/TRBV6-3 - CASSYTRDRGRTGELFF TGTGCCAGCAGTTATACTCGGGACAGGGGGCGCACCGGGGAGCTGTTTTTT
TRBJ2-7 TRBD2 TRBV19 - CASSRGAREGEQYF TGTGCCAGTAGTCGGGGGGCGCGGGAGGGCGAGCAGTACTTC
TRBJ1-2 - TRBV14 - CASSPWTGYGYTF TGTGCCAGCAGCCCTTGGACTGGCTATGGCTACACCTTC
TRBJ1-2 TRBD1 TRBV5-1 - CASSGGQGIGANYGYTF TGCGCCAGCAGCGGGGGACAGGGGATAGGAGCTAACTATGGCTACACCTTC
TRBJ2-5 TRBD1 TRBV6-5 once CASGKDRGVETQYF TGTGCCAGCGGGAAGGACAGGGGAGTCGAGACCCAGTACTTC
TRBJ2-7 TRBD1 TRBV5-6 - CASSPPRDREVAVYEQYF TGTGCCAGCAGCCCGCCCCGGGACAGGGAGGTAGCGGTCTACGAGCAGTACTTC
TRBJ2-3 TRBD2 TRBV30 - CAWSGLAVSDTQYF TGTGCCTGGAGTGGGCTAGCGGTGTCAGATACGCAGTATTTT
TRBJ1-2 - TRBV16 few CASSQSTGNYGYTF TGTGCCAGCAGCCAATCAACAGGAAACTATGGCTACACCTTC
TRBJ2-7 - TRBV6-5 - CASSAGGYQYF TGTGCCAGCAGCGCCGGAGGGTATCAGTACTTC
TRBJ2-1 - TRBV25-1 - CATQVGGAREQFF TGTGCCACCCAGGTAGGGGGGGCGCGTGAGCAGTTCTTC
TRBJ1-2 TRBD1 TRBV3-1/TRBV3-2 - CASSPIYGGGKRANYGYTF TGTGCCAGCAGCCCGATCTACGGAGGGGGCAAAAGAGCTAACTATGGCTACACCTTC
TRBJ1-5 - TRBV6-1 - CASSDRAGAPSQPQHF TGTGCCAGCAGTGATCGGGCAGGGGCCCCCAGTCAGCCCCAGCATTTT
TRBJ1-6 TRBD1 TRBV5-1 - CASSFLRPGQGGNSPLHF TGCGCCAGCAGCTTTCTAAGACCGGGACAGGGGGGGAATTCACCCCTCCACTTT
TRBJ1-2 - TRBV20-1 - CSASKTGYGYTF TGCAGTGCTAGTAAGACGGGATATGGCTACACCTTC
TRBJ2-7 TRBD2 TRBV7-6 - CASSPGGEREQYF TGTGCCAGCAGCCCGGGGGGTGAACGCGAGCAGTACTTC
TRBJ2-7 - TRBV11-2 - CASSGTGFPYEQYF TGTGCCAGCAGCGGAACAGGGTTCCCCTACGAGCAGTACTTC
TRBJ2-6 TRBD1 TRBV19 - CASSAGQGSGANVLTF TGTGCCAGTAGTGCCGGACAGGGCTCTGGGGCCAACGTCCTGACTTTC
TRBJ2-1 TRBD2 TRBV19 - CASGSGGYNEQFF TGTGCCAGCGGTAGCGGGGGTTACAATGAGCAGTTCTTC
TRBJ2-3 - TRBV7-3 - CASSLAPSADTQYF TGTGCCAGCAGCTTAGCCCCTAGCGCAGATACGCAGTATTTT
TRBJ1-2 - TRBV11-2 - CASSPEGGRGYTF TGTGCCAGCAGCCCTGAGGGGGGGCGAGGCTACACCTTC
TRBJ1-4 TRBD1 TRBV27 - CASSSRPGQIEKLFF TGTGCCAGCAGCTCCCGACCGGGACAGATTGAAAAACTGTTTTTT
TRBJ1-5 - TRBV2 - CASSSQYSNQPQHF TGTGCCAGCAGTAGTCAGTATAGCAATCAGCCCCAGCATTTT
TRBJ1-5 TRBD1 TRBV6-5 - CASSSAWTGNQPQHF TGTGCCAGCAGTTCCGCCTGGACAGGGAATCAGCCCCAGCATTTT
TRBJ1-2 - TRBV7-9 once CASSVDFNYGYTF TGTGCCAGCAGCGTGGACTTTAACTATGGCTACACCTTC
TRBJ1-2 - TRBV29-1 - CSVGARQAANYGYTF TGCAGCGTTGGCGCCCGGCAGGCAGCTAACTATGGCTACACCTTC
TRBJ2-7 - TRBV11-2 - CASTSGLSYEQYF TGTGCCAGCACCTCGGGACTGTCCTACGAGCAGTACTTC
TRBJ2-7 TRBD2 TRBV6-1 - CASSLNSGDIYEQYF TGTGCCAGCAGCCTCAACAGCGGGGATATCTACGAGCAGTACTTC
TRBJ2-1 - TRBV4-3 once CASSQDGQLIYNEQFF TGCGCCAGCAGCCAAGATGGGCAGTTAATATACAATGAGCAGTTCTTC
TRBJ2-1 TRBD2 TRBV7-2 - CASSGNRGTSRNEQFF TGTGCCAGCAGCGGAAATAGAGGGACTAGTAGGAATGAGCAGTTCTTC
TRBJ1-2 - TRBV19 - CASSTGNRYGYTF TGTGCCAGTAGCACAGGTAACCGCTATGGCTACACCTTC